The rows below give T cell receptor beta chains drawn from one sample of a study of human T cells and chemical hapten exposure. MiXCR, applied by TCRdb to the RACE reads, yields one record per CDR3 protein. The sample yields about 130,000 distinct CDR3 sequences, about 9.4% seen once. What was sequenced was whole blood. These TCRs come from a male donor in good health. Some clones in this sample may be carry-over from other donors' samples. The CDR3 runs from the conserved cysteine through the conserved F or W. A D gene is named only where the DNA matches it firmly. Clone sizes are given selectively: once, few, many, or a class where the clone is expanded.

J gene,V gene,D gene,clone size,CDR3 DNA,CDR3 protein
TRBJ1-5,TRBV29-1,-,-,TGCAGCGTTTCGGGAGAAAATCAGCCCCAGCATTTT,CSVSGENQPQHF
TRBJ1-5,TRBV27,-,-,TGTGCCAGCAGTTTATCGTGGACCAAAGGGCAGCCCCAGCATTTT,CASSLSWTKGQPQHF
TRBJ1-5,TRBV5-6,TRBD1,few,TGTGCCAGCAGTCGAGACAGGGATGGGCAGCCCCAGCATTTT,CASSRDRDGQPQHF
TRBJ1-1,TRBV13,-,many,TGTGCCAGCAGCCCGCGACAGGCCAAGGGGCCTGAAGCTTTCTTT,CASSPRQAKGPEAFF
TRBJ2-5,TRBV3-1,-,few,TGTGCCAGCAGCCAAGAGGGACCAGCCCAAGAGACCCAGTACTTC,CASSQEGPAQETQYF
TRBJ2-7,TRBV20-1,TRBD2,many,TGCAGTGCTAGACGCGGGGGGGTCCACGAGCAGTACTTC,CSARRGGVHEQYF
TRBJ2-1,TRBV12-3/TRBV12-4,TRBD2,many,TGTGCCACCAGATCTGAACTAGCGAATACATACAATGAGCAGTTCTTC,CATRSELANTYNEQFF
TRBJ2-4,TRBV10-3,-,-,TGTGCCATCAGTGAGCCCGGAACGGGCGACATTCAGTACTTC,CAISEPGTGDIQYF
TRBJ1-1,TRBV29-1,-,many,TGCAGCGTGGCGGGGCCCGGGGGAGCTTTCTTT,CSVAGPGGAFF
TRBJ2-5,TRBV7-9,-,many,TGTGCCAGCAGCTTATTACAAGCAGGTCAAGAGACCCAGTACTTC,CASSLLQAGQETQYF
TRBJ1-2,TRBV6-6,-,few,TGTGCCAGCAGTTCCATTCCGGGGAGGGTAGACGGCTACACCTTC,CASSSIPGRVDGYTF
TRBJ2-2,TRBV12-3/TRBV12-4,TRBD2,-,TGTGCCAGCAGAGGGACTACACCTACTGTCGCGAACACCGGGGAGCTGTTTTTT,CASRGTTPTVANTGELFF
TRBJ2-7,TRBV7-9,TRBD1,few,TGTGCCAGCAGCCGTAGACAGGGCTCCTTGGAGCAGTACTTC,CASSRRQGSLEQYF
TRBJ2-7,TRBV6-1,-,many,TGTGCCAGCAGTGAAATCGGCTACGAGCAGTACTTC,CASSEIGYEQYF
TRBJ2-7,TRBV29-1,TRBD2,-,TGCAGCGTTGAAGGGGGGGGACTAGCGGATAGCTCCTACGAGCAGTACTTC,CSVEGGGLADSSYEQYF
TRBJ2-5,TRBV10-3,-,many,TGTGCCATCATGACGGAAGAGACCCAGTACTTC,CAIMTEETQYF
TRBJ2-5,TRBV20-1,-,few,TGCAGTGCCCCAAGGGGGTTCGGAGAGACCCAGTACTTC,CSAPRGFGETQYF
TRBJ2-7,TRBV2,-,many,TGTGCCAGCAGTGAAGAAGCGGACCACGAGCAGTACTTC,CASSEEADHEQYF
TRBJ1-2,TRBV19,-,few,TGTGCCAGTAGTCCCGGGAAAATCTATGGCTACACCTTC,CASSPGKIYGYTF
TRBJ2-5,TRBV2,-,many,TGTGCCAGCAGTGAATTAGACCAAGAGACCCAGTACTTC,CASSELDQETQYF
TRBJ2-7,TRBV19,-,many,TGTGCCAGTAGCTTCCGAAGGGACGTCTCCTACGAGCAGTACTTC,CASSFRRDVSYEQYF
TRBJ2-3,TRBV7-2,-,few,TGTGCCAGCAGCCCTAGTTACGGAAACACAGATACGCAGTATTTT,CASSPSYGNTDTQYF
TRBJ2-4,TRBV29-1,TRBD1,few,TGCAGCGTTCTGGGGACAGAGACAGCATTAGCCAAAAACATTCAGTACTTC,CSVLGTETALAKNIQYF
TRBJ1-2,TRBV7-2,-,few,TGTGCCAGCAGCCTACTCGACATCTATGGCTACACCTTC,CASSLLDIYGYTF
TRBJ2-5,TRBV5-1,-,-,TGCGCCAGCAGCAGCACCACAGGGCAAGAGACCCAGTACTTC,CASSSTTGQETQYF
TRBJ2-2,TRBV5-1,-,-,TGCGCCAGCAGTGGGGCGCTGAACACCGGGGAGCTGTTTTTT,CASSGALNTGELFF
TRBJ2-7,TRBV12-3/TRBV12-4,-,many,TGTGCCAGCAGTCCCCAGGGCAGATCCTACGAGCAGTACTTC,CASSPQGRSYEQYF
TRBJ2-2,TRBV19,-,-,TGTGCCAGTGGGAGCCGAGGACTACCGAACACCGGGGAGCTGTTTTTT,CASGSRGLPNTGELFF
TRBJ2-1,TRBV14,TRBD2,few,TGTGCCAGCAGCCAGACCACCAAGCGGGAGGGCCGGAATGAGCAGTTCTTC,CASSQTTKREGRNEQFF
TRBJ2-2,TRBV2,-,many,TGTGCCAGCATTGGTAGCGGGAACACCGGGGAGCTGTTTTTT,CASIGSGNTGELFF
TRBJ2-1,TRBV29-1,-,-,TGCAGCGTTGAAGAGGAGCCCTCGGGCGATGAGCAGTTCTTC,CSVEEEPSGDEQFF
TRBJ1-1,TRBV29-1,-,few,TGCAGCGTCGGTTTAAGCTTAAACACTGAAGCTTTCTTT,CSVGLSLNTEAFF
TRBJ2-1,TRBV5-1,-,few,TGCGCCAGCAGCCCCAGCCTCGGCAATGAGCAGTTCTTC,CASSPSLGNEQFF
TRBJ2-2,TRBV10-3,TRBD1,few,TGTGCCATCAGTCTCAGGGGGCTTGGGAACACCGGGGAGCTGTTTTTT,CAISLRGLGNTGELFF
TRBJ1-4,TRBV9,TRBD1,few,TGTGCCAGCAGCCCTCAAGGGACAGGATACACTAATGAAAAACTGTTTTTT,CASSPQGTGYTNEKLFF
TRBJ2-3,TRBV12-3/TRBV12-4,TRBD2,-,TGTGCCAGCAGCTTCCTGCTCCTAGCGGGAGGGCCTAGCGGCACAGATACGCAGTATTTT,CASSFLLLAGGPSGTDTQYF
TRBJ2-1,TRBV9,-,-,TGTGCCAGCAGCGCGGTCCCGGTGAATGAGCAGTTCTTC,CASSAVPVNEQFF
TRBJ2-7,TRBV7-2,TRBD2,-,TGTGCCAGCAGCCCAAGAGGGGTAGCGGGAGGGAATTACTACGAGCAGTACTTC,CASSPRGVAGGNYYEQYF
TRBJ2-7,TRBV20-1,TRBD2,-,TGCAGTGCTAGAGGCGGGACTAGCGACAACTACGAGCAGTACTTC,CSARGGTSDNYEQYF
TRBJ1-4,TRBV2,-,-,TGTGCCAGCAGGAGTGACATAGCAGCTAATGAAAAACTGTTTTTT,CASRSDIAANEKLFF
TRBJ1-2,TRBV7-9,TRBD1,-,TGTGCCAGCAGCCCTGCACAGGGGAGCCTAGGCTACACCTTC,CASSPAQGSLGYTF
TRBJ2-2,TRBV30,-,few,TGTGCCTGGAGTGTAATATCCGGGGCTGGGGAGCTGTTTTTT,CAWSVISGAGELFF
TRBJ1-1,TRBV20-1,-,few,TGCAGTGCAAACTCCTATAAAACAGGGAACACTGAAGCTTTCTTT,CSANSYKTGNTEAFF
TRBJ1-2,TRBV20-1,-,few,TGCAGTGCTAGACCCTCCGGTTCCCGGGACAACTATGGCTACACCTTC,CSARPSGSRDNYGYTF
TRBJ2-1,TRBV20-1,TRBD2,-,TGCAGTGCTAGAAGCGGGAGTATATATGAGCAGTTCTTC,CSARSGSIYEQFF
TRBJ1-5,TRBV4-3,-,-,TGCGCCAGCAGCCAAGATAGGGGTTTGAGCAATCAGCCCCAGCATTTT,CASSQDRGLSNQPQHF
TRBJ2-7,TRBV6-5,-,many,TGTGCCAGCAGTTACGCGATTTGGGACGAGCAGTACTTC,CASSYAIWDEQYF
TRBJ2-4,TRBV7-8,TRBD2,-,TGTGCCAGCAGCTTTAAGCGGGAGGGCGGAATCGGCATTCAGTACTTC,CASSFKREGGIGIQYF
TRBJ2-7,TRBV20-1,TRBD1,many,TGCAGTGCTGAGGGGGGACAGGGGACCTCCTACGAGCAGTACTTC,CSAEGGQGTSYEQYF
TRBJ2-1,TRBV29-1,TRBD2,many,TGCAGCGCTACCTTAGCGGGAGGGCCCCTCAATGAGCAGTTCTTC,CSATLAGGPLNEQFF
TRBJ1-3,TRBV7-2,TRBD1,few,TGTGCCAGCAGCGCTGACAGGGTGGTTGCTGGAAACACCATATATTTT,CASSADRVVAGNTIYF
TRBJ2-6,TRBV12-2,-,few,TGTGCAAGTCGCTTAGTCTCTGGGGCCAACGTCCTGACTTTC,CASRLVSGANVLTF
TRBJ2-5,TRBV7-9,TRBD1,many,TGTGCCAGCAGCTCCGCCGGGACAGGGGAAGGAGAGACCCAGTACTTC,CASSSAGTGEGETQYF